This T cell receptor (beta chain) stems from a study of vaccination and CD4 T cells after COVID-19. On the study more broadly: Collection of post-vaccine samples followed dose two by a median around 72 days, spanning a range of 14 to 241.

At the Johns Hopkins FTIC core, DNA taken from cultured CD4+ T cells was sequenced by way of the Oncomine TCR Beta short-read assay. TCRdb itself ran the PCR reads through MiXCR, one entry per CDR3 protein. Among roughly 13,000 distinct CDR3 sequences listed, roughly 58% were seen once. The CDR3 is made up of 13 amino acids. Trimming pared 2 bases from V and 3 bases from J, leaving 5 bases between. The germline CDR1 and CDR2 sequences are SNHLY and FYNNEI. Treatment indicated: 10-day PBMC culture with coronavirus spike peptide pools or control peptides (ViraFEST assay). Overall study results and limits: Although the median of SARS-CoV-2-reactive clonotypes rose from approximately 21 to 40, the change was not significant.

This clonotype was seen a single time. Its matching antigen is unknown. V usage is TRBV2 and J usage is TRBJ2-1; D call uncertain. Sequenced material: CD4+ T cells from blood, cultured in vitro. The origin of this receptor is a human donor who had recovered from COVID-19. The CDR3 sequence: CASSESDYNEQFF. The CDR3 DNA is TGTGCCAGCAGTGAATCGGACTACAATGAGCAGTTCTTC.